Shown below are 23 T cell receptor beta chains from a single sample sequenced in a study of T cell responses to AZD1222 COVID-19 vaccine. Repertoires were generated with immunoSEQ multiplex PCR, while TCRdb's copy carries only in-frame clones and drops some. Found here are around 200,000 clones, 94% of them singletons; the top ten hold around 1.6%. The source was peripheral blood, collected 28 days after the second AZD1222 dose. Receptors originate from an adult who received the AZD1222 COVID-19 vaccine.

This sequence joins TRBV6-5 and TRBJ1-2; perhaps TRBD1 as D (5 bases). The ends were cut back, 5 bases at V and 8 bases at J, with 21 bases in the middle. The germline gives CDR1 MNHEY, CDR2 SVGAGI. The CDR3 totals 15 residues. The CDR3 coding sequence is TGTGCCAGCAGTCCAGGGTTTCTCCCTGGAGAAGGCTACACCTTC. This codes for CASSPGFLPGEGYTF.

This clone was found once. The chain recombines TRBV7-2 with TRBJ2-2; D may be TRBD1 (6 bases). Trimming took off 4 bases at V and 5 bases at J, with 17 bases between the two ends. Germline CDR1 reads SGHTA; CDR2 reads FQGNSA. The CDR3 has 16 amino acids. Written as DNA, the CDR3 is TGTGCCAGCAGCTCCAGGGGTGTGGTTGGGACCGGGGAGCTGTTTTTT. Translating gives CASSSRGVVGTGELFF. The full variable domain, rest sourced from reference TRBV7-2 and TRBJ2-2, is GAGVSQSPSNKVTEKGKDVELRCDPISGHTALYWYRQSLGQGLEFLIYFQGNSAPDKSGLPSDRFSAERTGGSVSTLTIQRTQQEDSAVYLCASSSRGVVGTGELFFGEGSRLTVL.

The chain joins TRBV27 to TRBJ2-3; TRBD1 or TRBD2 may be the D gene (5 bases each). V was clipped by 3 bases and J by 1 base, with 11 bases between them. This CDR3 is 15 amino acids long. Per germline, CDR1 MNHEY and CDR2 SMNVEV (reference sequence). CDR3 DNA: TGTGCCAGCAGTTTGGGGGTTTTGGGCACAGATACGCAGTATTTT. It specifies CASSLGVLGTDTQYF.

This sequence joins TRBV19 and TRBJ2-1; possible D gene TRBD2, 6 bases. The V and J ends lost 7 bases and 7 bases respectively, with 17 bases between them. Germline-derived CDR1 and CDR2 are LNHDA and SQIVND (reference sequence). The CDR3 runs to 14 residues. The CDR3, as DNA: TGTGCCAGTATCGTGGGGGGAGCGAGTAATGAGCAGTTCTTC. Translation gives CASIVGGASNEQFF.

The CDR3 is CASRDWEETQYF. The CDR3 bases are TGTGCCAGCAGAGACTGGGAAGAGACCCAGTACTTC. The chain links TRBV28 to TRBJ2-5; D is uncertain. V gave up 6 bases and J gave up 3 bases, with 8 bases separating them. The germline gives CDR1 MDHEN, CDR2 SYDVKM. The CDR3 covers 12 residues.

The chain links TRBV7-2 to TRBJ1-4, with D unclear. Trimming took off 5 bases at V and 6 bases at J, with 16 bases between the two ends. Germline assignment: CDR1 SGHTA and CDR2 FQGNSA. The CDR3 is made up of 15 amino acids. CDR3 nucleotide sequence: TGTGCCAGCAGCCCTAGTCGGGGAGGGCATGAAAAACTGTTTTTT. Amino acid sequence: CASSPSRGGHEKLFF. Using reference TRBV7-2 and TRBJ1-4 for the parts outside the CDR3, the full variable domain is GAGVSQSPSNKVTEKGKDVELRCDPISGHTALYWYRQSLGQGLEFLIYFQGNSAPDKSGLPSDRFSAERTGGSVSTLTIQRTQQEDSAVYLCASSPSRGGHEKLFFGSGTQLSVL.

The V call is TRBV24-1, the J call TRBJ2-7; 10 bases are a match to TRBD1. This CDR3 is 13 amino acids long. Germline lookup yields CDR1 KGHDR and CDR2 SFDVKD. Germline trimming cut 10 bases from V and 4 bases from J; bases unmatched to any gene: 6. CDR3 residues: CATEDRGIYEQYF. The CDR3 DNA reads TGTGCCACAGAGGACAGGGGGATATACGAGCAGTACTTC.

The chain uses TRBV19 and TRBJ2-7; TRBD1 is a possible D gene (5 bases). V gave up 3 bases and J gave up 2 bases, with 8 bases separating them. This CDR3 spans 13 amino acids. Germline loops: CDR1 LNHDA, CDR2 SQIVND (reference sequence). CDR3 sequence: CASSIATAYEQYF. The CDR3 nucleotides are TGTGCCAGTAGTATCGCGACAGCCTACGAGCAGTACTTC.

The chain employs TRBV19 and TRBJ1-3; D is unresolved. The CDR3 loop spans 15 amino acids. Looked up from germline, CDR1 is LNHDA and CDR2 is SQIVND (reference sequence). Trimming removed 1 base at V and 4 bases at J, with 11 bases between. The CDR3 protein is CASSIGAQLGNTIYF. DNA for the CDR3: TGTGCCAGTAGTATAGGGGCGCAACTCGGAAACACCATATATTTT.

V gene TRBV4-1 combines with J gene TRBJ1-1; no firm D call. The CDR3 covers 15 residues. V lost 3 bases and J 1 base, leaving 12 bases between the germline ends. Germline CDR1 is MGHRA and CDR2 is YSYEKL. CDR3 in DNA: TGCGCCAGCAGCCAGAGGCTACTGGGGAACACTGAAGCTTTCTTT. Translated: CASSQRLLGNTEAFF.

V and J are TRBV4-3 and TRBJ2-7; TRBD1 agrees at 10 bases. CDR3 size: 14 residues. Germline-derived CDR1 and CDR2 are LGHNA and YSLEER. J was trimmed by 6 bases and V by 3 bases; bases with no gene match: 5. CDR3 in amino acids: CASSQDRGTGEQYF. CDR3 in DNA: TGCGCCAGCAGCCAGGACAGGGGGACCGGCGAGCAGTACTTC.

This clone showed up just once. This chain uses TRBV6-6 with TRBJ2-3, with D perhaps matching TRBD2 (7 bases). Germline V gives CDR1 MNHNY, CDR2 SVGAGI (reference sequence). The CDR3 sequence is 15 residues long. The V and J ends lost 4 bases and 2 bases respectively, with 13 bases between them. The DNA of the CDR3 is TGTGCCAGCAGTTTGGGGGGGCCCTCCACAGATACGCAGTATTTT. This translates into CASSLGGPSTDTQYF.

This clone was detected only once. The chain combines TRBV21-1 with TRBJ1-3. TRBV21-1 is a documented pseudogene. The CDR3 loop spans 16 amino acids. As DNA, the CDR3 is TGTGCCAGCACCCCTTGCAGCCATGACTCTGGAAACACCATATATTTT. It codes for CASTPCSHDSGNTIYF.

The CDR3 nucleotides are TGTGCCAGTCGCCGGGACTCAGGGAACAATGAGCAGTTCTTC. This sequence encodes CASRRDSGNNEQFF. This chain joins TRBV19 and TRBJ2-1; a weak D match, TRBD2 (6 bases). The CDR3 has 14 residues. Germline V lookup: CDR1 LNHDA, CDR2 SQIVND (reference sequence). The ends were cut back, 8 bases at V and 5 bases at J, with 16 bases in the middle.

The CDR3 DNA follows: TGTGCCAGCAGCTTAGAGGCACAGGGGTACGGGGAGCTGTTTTTT. Translation gives CASSLEAQGYGELFF. The chain joins TRBV7-8 to TRBJ2-2; the match to TRBD1 covers 7 bases. The V gene end was trimmed by 1 base and the J gene end by 7 bases; junction bases not matched to a gene: 6. The CDR3 runs to 15 residues. Germline CDR1 reads SGHVS; CDR2 reads FQNEAQ.

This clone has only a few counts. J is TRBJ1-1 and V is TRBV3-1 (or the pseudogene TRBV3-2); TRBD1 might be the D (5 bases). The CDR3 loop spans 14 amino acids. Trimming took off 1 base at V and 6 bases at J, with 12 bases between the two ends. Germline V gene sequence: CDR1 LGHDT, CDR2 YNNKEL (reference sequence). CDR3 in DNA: TGTGCCAGCAGCCAAGCAAGGGGTCGAGCTGAAGCTTTCTTT. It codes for CASSQARGRAEAFF.

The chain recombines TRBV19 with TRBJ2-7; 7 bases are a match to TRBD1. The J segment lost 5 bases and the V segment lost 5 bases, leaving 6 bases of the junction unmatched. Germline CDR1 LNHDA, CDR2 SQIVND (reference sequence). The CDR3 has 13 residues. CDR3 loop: CASSRQGVNEQYF. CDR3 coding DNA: TGTGCCAGTAGTCGACAGGGCGTAAACGAGCAGTACTTC.

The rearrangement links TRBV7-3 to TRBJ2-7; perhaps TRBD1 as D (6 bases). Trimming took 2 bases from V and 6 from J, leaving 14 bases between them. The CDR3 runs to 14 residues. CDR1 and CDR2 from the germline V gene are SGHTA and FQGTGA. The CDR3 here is CASSLSPGAGEQYF. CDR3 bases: TGTGCCAGCAGCTTATCCCCAGGGGCGGGCGAGCAGTACTTC.

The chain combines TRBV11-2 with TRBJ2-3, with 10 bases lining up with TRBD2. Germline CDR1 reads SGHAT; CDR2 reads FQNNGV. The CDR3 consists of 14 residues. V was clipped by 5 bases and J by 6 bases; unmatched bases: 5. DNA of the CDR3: TGTGCCAGCAGCCCCCTAGCGGGGGAGGATACGCAGTATTTT. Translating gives CASSPLAGEDTQYF.

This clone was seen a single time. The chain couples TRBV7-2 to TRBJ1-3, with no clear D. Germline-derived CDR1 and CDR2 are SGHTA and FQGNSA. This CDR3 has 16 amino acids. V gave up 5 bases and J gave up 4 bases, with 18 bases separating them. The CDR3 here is CASSHWTVARGNTIYF. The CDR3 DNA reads TGTGCCAGCAGCCACTGGACGGTAGCTCGAGGAAACACCATATATTTT. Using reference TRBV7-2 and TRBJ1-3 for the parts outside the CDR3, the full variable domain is GAGVSQSPSNKVTEKGKDVELRCDPISGHTALYWYRQSLGQGLEFLIYFQGNSAPDKSGLPSDRFSAERTGGSVSTLTIQRTQQEDSAVYLCASSHWTVARGNTIYFGEGSWLTVV.

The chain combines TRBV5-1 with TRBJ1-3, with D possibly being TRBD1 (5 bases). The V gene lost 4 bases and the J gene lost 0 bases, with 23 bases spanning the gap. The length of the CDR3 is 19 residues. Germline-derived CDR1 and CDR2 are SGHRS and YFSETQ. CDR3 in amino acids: CASSRDESGLLDSGNTIYF. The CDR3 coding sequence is TGCGCCAGCAGCCGCGACGAATCGGGACTTCTAGACTCTGGAAACACCATATATTTT.

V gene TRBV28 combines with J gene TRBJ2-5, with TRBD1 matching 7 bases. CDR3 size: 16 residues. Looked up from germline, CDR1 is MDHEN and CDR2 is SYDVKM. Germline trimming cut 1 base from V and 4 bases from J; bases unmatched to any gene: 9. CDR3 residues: CASSLSEYRGTETQYF. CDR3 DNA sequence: TGTGCCAGCAGTTTATCCGAATACAGGGGAACAGAGACCCAGTACTTC.

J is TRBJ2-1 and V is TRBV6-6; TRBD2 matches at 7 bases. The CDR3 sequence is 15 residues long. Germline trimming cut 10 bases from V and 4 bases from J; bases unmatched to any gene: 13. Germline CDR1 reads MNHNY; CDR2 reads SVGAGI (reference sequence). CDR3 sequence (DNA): TGTGCCACCACCACGGAGCGGGACGTATACAATGAGCAGTTCTTC. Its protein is CATTTERDVYNEQFF.